This is a list of T cell receptor beta chains from one sample in a study of blood T cell repertoires in COVID-19. TCRdb's table, derived via immunoSEQ multiplex PCR, lists solely in-frame clones and lacks some. Of tens of thousands of clones detected, around 90% appear once; the ten largest clones hold less than 2.5%. Sequencing was carried out using peripheral blood. These TCRs come from a human donor with active COVID-19. The donor label of this sample is uncertain. Each CDR3 is given with its conserved first and last residue. A D gene is named only where the DNA matches it firmly. Only some rows state a clone size, as once, few, many or a class for expanded clones.

j_gene: TRBJ2-7; v_gene: TRBV12-3/TRBV12-4; abundance: .; d_gene: TRBD1; CDR3aa: CASGTGNYEQYF; CDR3nt: TGTGCCAGCGGGACAGGGAATTACGAGCAGTACTTC
j_gene: TRBJ1-2; v_gene: TRBV3-1/TRBV3-2; abundance: .; d_gene: .; CDR3aa: CASSQDLPGRDGYTF; CDR3nt: TGTGCCAGCAGCCAAGATCTTCCAGGGAGGGATGGCTACACCTTC
j_gene: TRBJ2-7; v_gene: TRBV10-3; abundance: .; d_gene: .; CDR3aa: CAIGGSSTEQYF; CDR3nt: TGTGCCATCGGGGGGTCGAGCACCGAGCAGTACTTC
j_gene: TRBJ2-1; v_gene: TRBV24-1; abundance: .; d_gene: .; CDR3aa: CATRPQGNHEQFF; CDR3nt: TGTGCCACCCGCCCGCAGGGAAATCATGAGCAGTTCTTC
j_gene: TRBJ2-2; v_gene: TRBV2; abundance: .; d_gene: TRBD1; CDR3aa: CATMYRGGELFF; CDR3nt: TGTGCCACTATGTACAGGGGCGGGGAGCTGTTTTTT
j_gene: TRBJ2-7; v_gene: TRBV9; abundance: .; d_gene: TRBD2; CDR3aa: CASSGLQRGDEQYF; CDR3nt: TGTGCCAGCAGCGGGTTGCAGCGGGGGGACGAGCAGTACTTC
j_gene: TRBJ2-5; v_gene: TRBV6-5; abundance: once; d_gene: TRBD2; CDR3aa: CASSQRGQETQYF; CDR3nt: TGTGCCAGCAGTCAGCGGGGGCAAGAGACCCAGTACTTC
j_gene: TRBJ2-7; v_gene: TRBV11-2; abundance: .; d_gene: TRBD1; CDR3aa: CASSLVGQASYEQYF; CDR3nt: TGTGCCAGCAGCTTGGTTGGACAGGCCTCCTACGAGCAGTACTTC
j_gene: TRBJ2-3; v_gene: TRBV11-2; abundance: .; d_gene: TRBD2; CDR3aa: CASSSGLAGGLDTQYF; CDR3nt: TGTGCCAGCAGCTCCGGACTAGCGGGGGGGTTAGATACGCAGTATTTT
j_gene: TRBJ2-1; v_gene: TRBV7-2; abundance: .; d_gene: TRBD1; CDR3aa: CASSIPHRGAYNEQFF; CDR3nt: TGTGCCAGCAGCATCCCCCACAGGGGAGCCTACAATGAGCAGTTCTTC
j_gene: TRBJ1-1; v_gene: TRBV2; abundance: .; d_gene: .; CDR3aa: CASRATGSRTEAFF; CDR3nt: TGTGCCAGCAGAGCCACAGGGAGCCGGACTGAAGCTTTCTTT
j_gene: TRBJ1-1; v_gene: TRBV7-9; abundance: .; d_gene: .; CDR3aa: CASSRQPTEAFF; CDR3nt: TGTGCCAGCAGTCGACAGCCTACTGAAGCTTTCTTT
j_gene: TRBJ2-5; v_gene: TRBV7-3; abundance: .; d_gene: .; CDR3aa: CASSLSGRDRETQYF; CDR3nt: TGTGCCAGCAGCTTATCAGGACGTGACAGGGAGACCCAGTACTTC
j_gene: TRBJ1-1; v_gene: TRBV28; abundance: .; d_gene: .; CDR3aa: CASSSGLGTEAFF; CDR3nt: TGTGCCAGCAGTTCAGGGTTGGGCACTGAAGCTTTCTTT
j_gene: TRBJ2-3; v_gene: TRBV3-1/TRBV3-2; abundance: .; d_gene: TRBD2; CDR3aa: CASSSLFSGTSTDTQYF; CDR3nt: TGTGCCAGCAGTTCACTCTTTAGCGGGACTAGCACAGATACGCAGTATTTT
j_gene: TRBJ1-5; v_gene: TRBV6-5; abundance: .; d_gene: TRBD1; CDR3aa: CASSEDRNQPQHF; CDR3nt: TGTGCCAGCAGCGAGGACAGGAACCAGCCCCAGCATTTT
j_gene: TRBJ2-7; v_gene: TRBV3-1/TRBV3-2; abundance: once; d_gene: TRBD1; CDR3aa: CASSRKGGQIDSYEQYF; CDR3nt: TGTGCCAGCAGCCGGAAAGGGGGACAGATAGACTCCTACGAGCAGTACTTC
j_gene: TRBJ2-2; v_gene: TRBV3-1/TRBV3-2; abundance: once; d_gene: TRBD2; CDR3aa: CASSQSGVQETGELFF; CDR3nt: TGTGCCAGCAGCCAAAGCGGGGTGCAGGAAACCGGGGAGCTGTTTTTT
j_gene: TRBJ2-5; v_gene: TRBV3-1/TRBV3-2; abundance: .; d_gene: TRBD1; CDR3aa: CASSPGTGGTETQYF; CDR3nt: TGTGCCAGCAGCCCGGGGACAGGGGGGACGGAGACCCAGTACTTC
j_gene: TRBJ2-7; v_gene: TRBV28; abundance: .; d_gene: TRBD1; CDR3aa: CASSGGQDPYEQYF; CDR3nt: TGTGCCAGCAGTGGGGGACAGGATCCCTACGAGCAGTACTTC
j_gene: TRBJ1-4; v_gene: TRBV7-9; abundance: .; d_gene: TRBD1; CDR3aa: CASSFGQGVREKLFF; CDR3nt: TGTGCCAGCAGCTTCGGACAGGGGGTACGGGAAAAACTGTTTTTT
j_gene: TRBJ2-1; v_gene: TRBV6-2/TRBV6-3; abundance: .; d_gene: TRBD2; CDR3aa: CASSTSGGIYNEQFF; CDR3nt: TGTGCCAGCAGCACAAGCGGGGGCATCTACAATGAGCAGTTCTTC
j_gene: TRBJ1-1; v_gene: TRBV6-5; abundance: .; d_gene: TRBD1; CDR3aa: CASSYFTGARGEAFF; CDR3nt: TGTGCCAGCAGTTACTTTACAGGGGCAAGGGGTGAAGCTTTCTTT
j_gene: TRBJ1-6; v_gene: TRBV5-1; abundance: .; d_gene: .; CDR3aa: CASRGVSAYNSPLHF; CDR3nt: TGCGCCAGCAGAGGGGTTTCGGCTTATAATTCACCCCTCCACTTT
j_gene: TRBJ2-3; v_gene: TRBV11-3; abundance: .; d_gene: .; CDR3aa: CASSLGRWGGAPQDTQYF; CDR3nt: TGTGCCAGCAGCTTGGGGCGCTGGGGGGGGGCGCCCCAAGATACGCAGTATTTT
j_gene: TRBJ1-2; v_gene: TRBV19; abundance: .; d_gene: .; CDR3aa: CASTQRGGGESNRAYGYTF; CDR3nt: TGTGCTTCAACCCAGCGGGGCGGGGGGGAATCCAATCGGGCTTATGGCTACACCTTC
j_gene: TRBJ2-7; v_gene: TRBV20-1; abundance: medium-sized; d_gene: TRBD2; CDR3aa: CSASSSRGSTYEQYF; CDR3nt: TGCAGTGCTAGTAGCTCGCGGGGGTCTACCTACGAGCAGTACTTC
j_gene: TRBJ1-2; v_gene: TRBV6-5; abundance: .; d_gene: TRBD1; CDR3aa: CASSMDRVASLGYTF; CDR3nt: TGTGCCAGCAGTATGGACAGGGTGGCTTCTCTGGGCTACACCTTC
j_gene: TRBJ2-5; v_gene: TRBV7-9; abundance: .; d_gene: .; CDR3aa: CASSLNRGETQYF; CDR3nt: TGTGCCAGCAGCTTAAACCGGGGGGAGACCCAGTACTTC
j_gene: TRBJ2-1; v_gene: TRBV13; abundance: once; d_gene: .; CDR3aa: CASSLAGAPKVEQFF; CDR3nt: TGTGCCAGCAGCTTGGCAGGGGCTCCCAAGGTGGAGCAGTTCTTC
j_gene: TRBJ2-1; v_gene: TRBV4-3; abundance: .; d_gene: .; CDR3aa: CASSLSLISNEQFF; CDR3nt: TGCGCCAGCAGCCTATCTCTTATTAGCAATGAGCAGTTCTTC
j_gene: TRBJ2-7; v_gene: TRBV18; abundance: .; d_gene: TRBD2; CDR3aa: CASSPETSGSSYEQYF; CDR3nt: TGTGCCAGCTCACCGGAGACTAGCGGTAGCTCCTACGAGCAGTACTTC
j_gene: TRBJ1-5; v_gene: TRBV24-1; abundance: .; d_gene: .; CDR3aa: CATSDRSDNQPQHF; CDR3nt: TGTGCCACCAGTGATCGTAGCGACAATCAGCCCCAGCATTTT
j_gene: TRBJ2-7; v_gene: TRBV3-1/TRBV3-2; abundance: .; d_gene: TRBD1; CDR3aa: CASSHTGGYEQYF; CDR3nt: TGTGCCAGCAGCCATACAGGGGGATACGAGCAGTACTTC
j_gene: TRBJ1-5; v_gene: TRBV7-2; abundance: .; d_gene: .; CDR3aa: CASSLSGIDQPQHF; CDR3nt: TGTGCCAGCAGCTTATCAGGGATAGATCAGCCCCAGCATTTT
j_gene: TRBJ2-3; v_gene: TRBV7-3; abundance: .; d_gene: TRBD2; CDR3aa: CASSSSGGTDTQYF; CDR3nt: TGTGCCAGCAGCTCTAGCGGGGGCACAGATACGCAGTATTTT
j_gene: TRBJ2-5; v_gene: TRBV9; abundance: .; d_gene: .; CDR3aa: CASSVVSSGQETQYF; CDR3nt: TGTGCCAGCAGCGTAGTATCGTCGGGCCAAGAGACCCAGTACTTC
j_gene: TRBJ1-4; v_gene: TRBV24-1; abundance: .; d_gene: .; CDR3aa: CATSDPGSPTEKLFF; CDR3nt: TGTGCCACCAGTGATCCCGGTTCCCCGACGGAGAAACTGTTTTTT
j_gene: TRBJ1-6; v_gene: TRBV6-1; abundance: .; d_gene: .; CDR3aa: CASSEGGGREGLFDGSPLHF; CDR3nt: TGTGCCAGCAGTGAAGGTGGGGGAAGGGAGGGGCTTTTTGACGGTTCACCCCTCCACTTT
j_gene: TRBJ2-2; v_gene: TRBV7-2; abundance: .; d_gene: .; CDR3aa: CASSLVAEGELFF; CDR3nt: TGTGCCAGCAGCTTGGTGGCGGAAGGGGAGCTGTTTTTT
j_gene: TRBJ2-1; v_gene: TRBV19; abundance: .; d_gene: .; CDR3aa: CASSVKREYNEQFF; CDR3nt: TGTGCCAGTAGTGTAAAACGGGAGTACAATGAGCAGTTCTTC
j_gene: TRBJ1-4; v_gene: TRBV7-9; abundance: .; d_gene: .; CDR3aa: CASSGGSVKLFF; CDR3nt: TGTGCCAGCAGCGGAGGGTCTGTAAAACTGTTTTTT